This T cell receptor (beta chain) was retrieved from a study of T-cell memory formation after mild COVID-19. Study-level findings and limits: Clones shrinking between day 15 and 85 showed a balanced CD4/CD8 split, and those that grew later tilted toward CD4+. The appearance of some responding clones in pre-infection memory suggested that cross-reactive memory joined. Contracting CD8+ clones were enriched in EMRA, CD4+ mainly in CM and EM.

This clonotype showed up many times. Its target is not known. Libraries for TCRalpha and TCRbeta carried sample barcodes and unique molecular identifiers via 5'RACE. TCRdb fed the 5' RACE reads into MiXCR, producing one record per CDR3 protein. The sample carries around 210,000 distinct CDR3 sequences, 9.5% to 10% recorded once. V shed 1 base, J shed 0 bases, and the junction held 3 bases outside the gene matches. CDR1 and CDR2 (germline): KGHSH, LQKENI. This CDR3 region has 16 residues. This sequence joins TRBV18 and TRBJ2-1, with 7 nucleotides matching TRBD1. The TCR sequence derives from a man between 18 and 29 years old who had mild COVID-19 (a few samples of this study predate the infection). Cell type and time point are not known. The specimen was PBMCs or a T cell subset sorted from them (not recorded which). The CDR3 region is CASSPLSGGSYNEQFF. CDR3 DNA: TGTGCCAGCTCACCACTCTCAGGGGGCTCCTACAATGAGCAGTTCTTC.